These T cell receptor beta chains were read from a single sample in a study of pediatric ulcerative colitis. The data were produced by immunoSEQ multiplex PCR, yet TCRdb's version contains in-frame clones alone and is incomplete. Of around 61,000 clones in the sample, roughly nine tenths were seen once. Source material: blood. The receptors derive from a boy aged 10-17 years with severe ulcerative colitis. Each CDR3 is given with its conserved first and last residue. A D gene is named only where the DNA matches it firmly. Clone size appears in some rows only: once, few, many, or a class for an expanded clone.

d_call	j_call	clone_size	v_call	cdr3_aa	cdr3_nt
TRBD1	TRBJ2-1	.	TRBV5-6	CASSLDSQGAHEQFF	TGTGCCAGCAGCTTGGATTCACAGGGGGCCCATGAGCAGTTCTTC
TRBD1	TRBJ1-3	once	TRBV12-5	CASGSEGQLFQAGNTIYF	TGTGCTAGTGGTTCGGAGGGACAGCTCTTCCAGGCTGGAAACACCATATATTTT
TRBD2	TRBJ2-7	.	TRBV7-2	CASSLGPSGGSYEQYF	TGTGCCAGCAGCTTAGGGCCTAGCGGTGGCTCCTACGAGCAGTACTTC
TRBD1	TRBJ1-1	.	TRBV29-1	CSVTTGGGTEAFF	TGCAGCGTTACGACAGGGGGAGGGACTGAAGCTTTCTTT
.	TRBJ1-2	.	TRBV29-1	CSVEEGSGPYYGYTF	TGCAGCGTTGAAGAAGGTTCGGGTCCCTACTATGGCTACACCTTC
.	TRBJ2-2	.	TRBV6-5	CASSYWQNTGELFF	TGTGCCAGCAGTTATTGGCAGAACACCGGGGAGCTGTTTTTT
TRBD1	TRBJ2-7	few	TRBV7-8	CASSPPGQGYEQYF	TGTGCCAGCAGCCCGCCGGGACAGGGCTACGAGCAGTACTTC
.	TRBJ2-3	few	TRBV19	CASSIGGKGTDTQYF	TGTGCCAGTAGTATTGGGGGAAAGGGGACAGATACGCAGTATTTT
TRBD2	TRBJ2-3	.	TRBV7-9	CASSLPGLAGAADTQYF	TGTGCCAGCAGCTTACCCGGACTAGCGGGAGCGGCAGATACGCAGTATTTT
.	TRBJ1-3	.	TRBV9	CASSVGVLSGNTIYF	TGTGCCAGCAGCGTAGGGGTTCTCTCTGGAAACACCATATATTTT
TRBD2	TRBJ2-7	.	TRBV11-2	CASGRASYEQYF	TGTGCCAGCGGGAGGGCCTCCTACGAGCAGTACTTC
TRBD2	TRBJ2-3	.	TRBV6-5	CASRTSGRAADTQYF	TGTGCCAGCAGAACTAGCGGGAGAGCGGCAGATACGCAGTATTTT
.	TRBJ2-3	.	TRBV13	CASSLGRSRHTQYF	TGTGCCAGCAGCTTAGGTCGTTCTAGGCATACGCAGTATTTT